These 21 T cell receptor beta chains were sequenced from one sample in a study of T cells after yellow fever vaccination. TCRdb analysed the 5' RACE reads with MiXCR anew, one entry per CDR3 protein. The table shows 300,000 to 400,000 distinct CDR3 sequences, with about 12% occurring only once. The sequencing used CD4+ T cells sorted from PBMCs, collected 15 days after the yellow fever booster vaccination. The origin of the receptors is a man aged 18 to 35 who received the YFV17D yellow fever vaccine.

The gene calls are TRBV15 and TRBJ2-5; perhaps TRBD1 as D (6 bases). Trimming stripped 0 bases from V and 3 bases from J, with 8 bases between. The germline CDR1 and CDR2 sequences are LNHNV and YYDKDF (reference sequence). The CDR3 loop spans 14 amino acids. The DNA of the CDR3 is TGTGCCACCAGCAGAGATAGGGGGAAAGAGACCCAGTACTTC. Translation gives CATSRDRGKETQYF.

The chain carries TRBV3-1 and TRBJ2-1, with TRBD2 identical over 10 bases. V was pared by 10 bases and J by 5 bases, with 11 bases of the junction left unmatched. The CDR3 is 15 amino acids. Germline V gene sequence: CDR1 LGHDT, CDR2 YNNKEL (reference sequence). This chain's CDR3 is CATRGAGGANNEQFF. CDR3 DNA: TGTGCCACCCGAGGAGCGGGGGGGGCGAACAATGAGCAGTTCTTC.

This chain connects TRBV7-2 to TRBJ2-3, with 14 bases fitting TRBD2. V lost 4 bases, J lost 12 bases, and 12 bases stayed unmatched. The CDR3 totals 16 residues. Germline assignment: CDR1 SGHTA and CDR2 FQGNSA. The CDR3 spells CASSSPMVTSGGVQYF. For the CDR3, the DNA is TGTGCCAGCAGCTCGCCAATGGTGACTAGCGGGGGGGTTCAGTATTTT.

The V gene is TRBV12-3 or TRBV12-4, the J gene TRBJ1-1; D gene unclear. The CDR3 contains 13 residues. Trimming removed 3 bases at V and 4 bases at J, with 9 bases between. The CDR3 reads CASSFGPSTEAFF. The CDR3, as DNA: TGTGCCAGCAGTTTTGGTCCGAGCACTGAAGCTTTCTTT.

The CDR3 here is CASRRGRGLWGETQYF. The CDR3 bases are TGTGCCAGCAGACGTGGCCGGGGGCTCTGGGGAGAGACCCAGTACTTC. The chain links TRBV28 to TRBJ2-5; TRBD1 or TRBD2 may be the D gene (6 bases each). Germline assignment: CDR1 MDHEN and CDR2 SYDVKM. Trimming stripped 6 bases from V and 4 bases from J, with 21 bases between. The length of the CDR3 is 16 residues.

The rearrangement joins TRBV20-1 to TRBJ2-1; 10 bases are shared with TRBD2. Germline V gene sequence: CDR1 DFQATT, CDR2 SNEGSKA (reference sequence). The CDR3 covers 13 residues. Here the CDR3 reads CSSLTSGYNEQFF. The CDR3, as DNA: TGCAGCAGCCTGACTAGCGGGTACAATGAGCAGTTCTTC.

The chain is built from TRBV2 and TRBJ2-5, with TRBD1 matching 9 bases. V was clipped by 4 bases and J by 8 bases; unmatched bases: 2. Germline V gene data show CDR1 as SNHLY and CDR2 as FYNNEI. The CDR3 contains 12 residues. The CDR3 reads CASSGTGDTQYF. In DNA, the CDR3 is TGTGCCAGCAGTGGGACAGGGGACACCCAGTACTTC.

Only one count was recorded for this clonotype. The chain employs TRBV27 and TRBJ2-4; 9 bases are shared with TRBD1. This CDR3 comprises 15 residues. The J segment lost 9 bases and the V segment lost 6 bases, leaving 12 bases of the junction unmatched. Germline V gene sequence: CDR1 MNHEY, CDR2 SMNVEV (reference sequence). CDR3 nucleotide sequence: TGTGCCAGCAGGGGGGAGGATTCGACAGGGGGCATTCAGTACTTC. This gives the protein CASRGEDSTGGIQYF.

This clonotype occurred a few times. The chain recombines TRBV7-2 with TRBJ2-7, with 8 bases aligning to TRBD1. The CDR3 contains 16 residues. Germline V gene data show CDR1 as SGHTA and CDR2 as FQGNSA. Trimming at V came to 3 bases and at J to 7 bases, leaving 14 bases not matched to a gene. The CDR3 DNA is TGTGCCAGCAGCTTCCCACCTGGACAGGGCCCTCGGGAGCAGTACTTC. Its translation: CASSFPPGQGPREQYF. Based on the CDR3 plus reference TRBV7-2 and TRBJ2-7, the full variable domain is GAGVSQSPSNKVTEKGKDVELRCDPISGHTALYWYRQSLGQGLEFLIYFQGNSAPDKSGLPSDRFSAERTGGSVSTLTIQRTQQEDSAVYLCASSFPPGQGPREQYFGPGTRLTVT.

Ten or more counts support this clonotype. The V and J genes are TRBV7-2 and TRBJ2-1; 8 nucleotides agree with TRBD2. The V and J ends lost 5 bases and 12 bases, in that order; junction bases with no gene match: 12. Germline values: CDR1 SGHTA, CDR2 FQGNSA. The CDR3 is 14 residues long. CDR3 in DNA: TGTGCCAGCAGCCGGACTAGCTCCGAGGTGCGGCAGTTCTTC. Translated, it gives CASSRTSSEVRQFF.

This sequence joins TRBV7-9 and TRBJ2-5; 11 bases map to TRBD1. This CDR3 has 14 amino acids. V lost 5 bases and J lost 7; bases outside the gene matches: 6. Germline CDR1 is SEHNR and CDR2 is FQNEAQ (reference sequence). CDR3 sequence: CASSRTGGGGTQYF. The CDR3 region has the DNA TGTGCCAGCAGCCGGACAGGGGGCGGTGGGACCCAGTACTTC.

This rearrangement joins TRBV18 to TRBJ1-5; D possibly corresponds to TRBD1 (5 bases). The CDR3 sequence is 15 residues long. V was cut by 3 bases and J by 1 base, with 10 bases left in between. Germline CDR1 reads KGHSH; CDR2 reads LQKENI. The CDR3 DNA follows: TGTGCCAGCTCACCGCAGGGTGGGAGCAATCAGCCCCAGCATTTT. Encoded protein: CASSPQGGSNQPQHF.

In this sample, this clonotype turned up a few times. This chain joins TRBV3-2 and TRBJ1-1; the D call TRBD1 from the table was never checked on the DNA. TRBV3-2 is flagged as a pseudogene. The CDR3 sequence is 17 residues long. CDR3 residues: CASRHGGHRGGGTEAFF. The CDR3 bases are TGTGCCAGCAGGCACGGCGGTCACAGGGGGGGAGGAACTGAAGCTTTCTTT.

The chain employs TRBV18 and TRBJ1-2, with 8 bases lining up with TRBD1. The germline gives CDR1 KGHSH, CDR2 LQKENI. Trimming removed 4 bases from V and 5 bases from J; junction bases left unmatched: 9. The CDR3 consists of 15 residues. The CDR3 DNA is TGTGCCAGCTCACGCAACGACAGGGGTAGTTATGGCTACACCTTC. This codes for CASSRNDRGSYGYTF.

This clonotype appeared a few times. The genes are TRBV18 and TRBJ1-1, with a weak D call TRBD1 (6 bases). Germline V gene lookup returns CDR1 KGHSH and CDR2 LQKENI. V lost 2 bases and J 1 base, leaving 14 bases between the germline ends. This CDR3 is 16 amino acids long. The CDR3 protein is CASSPYEGGRNTEAFF. In DNA form, the CDR3 reads TGTGCCAGCTCACCATATGAAGGGGGGAGGAACACTGAAGCTTTCTTT.

The J gene is TRBJ1-1, the V gene TRBV9; D is ambiguous. The V and J ends lost 4 bases and 1 base respectively, with 8 bases between them. The germline gives CDR1 SGDLS, CDR2 YYNGEE. The CDR3 runs to 13 residues. The CDR3: CASSRMRNTEAFF. DNA for the CDR3: TGTGCCAGCAGCCGTATGAGGAACACTGAAGCTTTCTTT.

A word on this clonotype: A much bigger clone sits one base away, suggesting this may be a read error. This rearrangement joins TRBV5-1 to TRBJ2-1; no clear D. Deletions cut 1 base from V and 8 bases from J, with 4 bases between. Germline V gene lookup returns CDR1 SGHRS and CDR2 YFSETQ. The length of the CDR3 is 11 residues. The CDR3 DNA reads as TGCGCCAGCAGCTTGCTCGATGAGCAGTTCTTC. Amino acids: CASSLLDEQFF. The variable domain in full, completed from reference TRBV5-1 and TRBJ2-1, reads KAGVTQTPRYLIKTRGQQVTLSCSPISGHRSVSWYQQTPGQGLQFLFEYFSETQRNKGNFPGRFSGRQFSNSRSEMNVSTLELGDSALYLCASSLLDEQFFGPGTRLTVL.

A few counts support this clonotype. The rearrangement uses TRBV19 and TRBJ2-1, with TRBD2 matching over 8 bases. After removal of 6 bases from V and 3 bases from J, the junction contained 10 bases not matched to a gene. Germline assignment: CDR1 LNHDA and CDR2 SQIVND (reference sequence). The CDR3 is 16 residues long. This chain's CDR3 is CASSSPRGGFYNEQFF. CDR3 bases: TGTGCCAGTAGCAGCCCACGGGGGGGCTTCTACAATGAGCAGTTCTTC.

This clonotype was observed at least ten times. The V and J genes are TRBV5-1 and TRBJ2-5; the D call may be TRBD1 or TRBD2 (5 bases each). Trimming took off 4 bases at V and 5 bases at J, with 12 bases between the two ends. Per germline, CDR1 SGHRS and CDR2 YFSETQ. The CDR3 consists of 13 residues. CDR3 coding DNA: TGCGCCAGCAGCCCGGACGAGGGGGAGACCCAGTACTTC. It is translated as CASSPDEGETQYF.

This rearrangement joins TRBV18 to TRBJ2-1, with D perhaps given as TRBD1 or TRBD2 (5 bases each). With 0 bases removed from V and 9 bases from J, the gap between germline ends came to 15 bases. The CDR3 consists of 15 residues. Looked up from germline, CDR1 is KGHSH and CDR2 is LQKENI. CDR3 loop: CASSPPFRGPREQFF. As DNA, the CDR3 is TGTGCCAGCTCACCACCGTTTAGGGGACCACGTGAGCAGTTCTTC. The full variable domain, its missing parts supplied by reference TRBV18 and TRBJ2-1, is NAGVMQNPRHLVRRRGQEARLRCSPMKGHSHVYWYRQLPEEGLKFMVYLQKENIIDESGMPKERFSAEFPKEGPSILRIQQVVRGDSAAYFCASSPPFRGPREQFFGPGTRLTVL.

The chain recombines TRBV6-2 or TRBV6-3 with TRBJ2-7, with D uncertain. V dropped 11 bases and J dropped 3 bases, with 17 bases sitting between them. The germline CDR1 and CDR2 sequences are MNHEY and SVGEGT. This CDR3 is built from 13 residues. This CDR3 reads CAVELTRNYEQYV. CDR3 DNA: TGTGCCGTCGAATTGACTCGAAACTACGAGCAGTACGTC.